This T cell receptor (beta chain) was observed in a study of beta chain features in type 1 diabetes. Investigators reverse transcribed all isolated RNA, so they sequenced expressed TCRB transcripts. TCRdb's table, derived via immunoSEQ multiplex PCR, lists solely in-frame clones and lacks some. The table includes 680,000 or so clones, 15% detected once. V trimming: 5 bases; J trimming: 4 bases; junction bases outside the gene matches: 2. This CDR3 has 14 amino acids. Per the germline V gene, CDR1 is LGHNT and CDR2 is FRNRAP. This clone was counted only a few times. What it binds is unknown. Study-wide results and caveats: Since sequencing was performed on cDNA, cells with high TCR expression could be over-represented.

The source material was naive CD4+ T cells from blood. This TCR came from a man between 18 and 29 years old in good health. The chain combines TRBV12-5 with TRBJ2-5; 12 nucleotides agree with TRBD2. Here the CDR3 DNA reads TGTGCTAGTGGTGCGGGACTAGCGGGAGAGACCCAGTACTTC. Encoded protein: CASGAGLAGETQYF.